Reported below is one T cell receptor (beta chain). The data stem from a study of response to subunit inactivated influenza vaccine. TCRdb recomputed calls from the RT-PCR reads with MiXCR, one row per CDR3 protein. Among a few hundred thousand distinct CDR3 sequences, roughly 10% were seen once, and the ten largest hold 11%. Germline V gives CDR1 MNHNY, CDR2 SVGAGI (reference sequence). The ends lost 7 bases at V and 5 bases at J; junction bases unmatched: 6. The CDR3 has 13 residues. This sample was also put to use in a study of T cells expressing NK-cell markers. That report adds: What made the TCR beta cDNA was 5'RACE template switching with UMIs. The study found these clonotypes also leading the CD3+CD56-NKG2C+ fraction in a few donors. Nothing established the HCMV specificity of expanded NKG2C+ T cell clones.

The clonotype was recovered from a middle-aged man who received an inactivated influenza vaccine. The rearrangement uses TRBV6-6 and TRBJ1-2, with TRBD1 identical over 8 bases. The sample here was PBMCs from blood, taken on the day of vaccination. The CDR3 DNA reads TGTGCCAGCACGACAGGGGCAAGTTATGGCTACACCTTC. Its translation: CASTTGASYGYTF.